This TCR beta chain was profiled in a study of metastatic and nonmetastatic thyroid tumors. TCRdb reanalyzed the PCR reads via MiXCR. The data contain about 69,000 clones, 14% of them singletons. All patients reached thyroid surgery having received no treatment beforehand. The length of the CDR3 is 16 residues. Trimming stripped 2 bases from V and 3 bases from J, with 14 bases between. Looked up from germline, CDR1 is MDHEN and CDR2 is SYDVKM. Worth noting for this clone: Being one base from a much bigger clone, this may be a read error.

Sequences were obtained from blood. The receptor was isolated from a male donor with papillary thyroid cancer or a benign thyroid nodule (not recorded which). Some clones in this sample may be carry-over from other donors' samples. The chain couples TRBV28 to TRBJ2-4; D is ambiguous. The CDR3 DNA follows: TGTGCCAGCAGTTTAGGTCAGAACCTAGACAAAAACATTCAGTACTTC. Residues: CASSLGQNLDKNIQYF.